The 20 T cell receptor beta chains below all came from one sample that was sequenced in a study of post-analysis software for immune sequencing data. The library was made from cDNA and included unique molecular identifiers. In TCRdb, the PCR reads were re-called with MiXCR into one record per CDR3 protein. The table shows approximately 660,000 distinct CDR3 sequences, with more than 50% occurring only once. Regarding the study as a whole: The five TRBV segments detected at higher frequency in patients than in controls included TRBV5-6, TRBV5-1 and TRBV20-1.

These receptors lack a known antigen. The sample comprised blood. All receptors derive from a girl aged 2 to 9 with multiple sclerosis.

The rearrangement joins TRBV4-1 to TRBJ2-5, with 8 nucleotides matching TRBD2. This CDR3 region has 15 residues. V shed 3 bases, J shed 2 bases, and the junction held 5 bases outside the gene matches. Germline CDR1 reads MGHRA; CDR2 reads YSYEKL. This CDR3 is CASSQAIAGQETQYF. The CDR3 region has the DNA TGCGCCAGCAGCCAGGCTATAGCGGGGCAAGAGACCCAGTACTTC.

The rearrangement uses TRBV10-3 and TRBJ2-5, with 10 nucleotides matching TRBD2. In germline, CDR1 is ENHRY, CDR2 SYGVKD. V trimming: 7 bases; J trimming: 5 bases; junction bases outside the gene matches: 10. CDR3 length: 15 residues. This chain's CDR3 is CAINKREGLGETQYF. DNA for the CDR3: TGTGCCATCAATAAGCGGGAGGGCCTGGGGGAGACCCAGTACTTC.

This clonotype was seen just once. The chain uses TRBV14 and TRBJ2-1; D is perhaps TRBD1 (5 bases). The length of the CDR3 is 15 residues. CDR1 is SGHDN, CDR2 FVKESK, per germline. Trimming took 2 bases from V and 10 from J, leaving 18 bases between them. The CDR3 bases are TGTGCCAGCAGCCAATCCCTCCACCAGGGTGGCGAGCAGTTCTTC. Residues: CASSQSLHQGGEQFF.

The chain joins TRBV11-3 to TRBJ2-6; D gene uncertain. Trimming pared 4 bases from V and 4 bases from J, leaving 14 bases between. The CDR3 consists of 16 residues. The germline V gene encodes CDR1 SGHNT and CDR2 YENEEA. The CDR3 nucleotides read TGTGCCAGCAGCTCGGGCGGTCCCCCGGGGGCCAACGTCCTGACTTTC. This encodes CASSSGGPPGANVLTF.

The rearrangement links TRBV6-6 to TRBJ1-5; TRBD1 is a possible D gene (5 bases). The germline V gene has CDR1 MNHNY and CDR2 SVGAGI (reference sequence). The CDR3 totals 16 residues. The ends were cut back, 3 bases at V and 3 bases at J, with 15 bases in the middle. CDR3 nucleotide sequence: TGTGCCAGCAGTTATGGGGGTAATCCAAACAATCAGCCCCAGCATTTT. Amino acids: CASSYGGNPNNQPQHF.

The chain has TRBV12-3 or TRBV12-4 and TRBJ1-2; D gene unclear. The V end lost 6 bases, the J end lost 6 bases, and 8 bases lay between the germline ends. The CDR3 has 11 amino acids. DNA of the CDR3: TGTGCCAGCAGGCCAGCCGATGGCTACACCTTC. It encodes CASRPADGYTF.

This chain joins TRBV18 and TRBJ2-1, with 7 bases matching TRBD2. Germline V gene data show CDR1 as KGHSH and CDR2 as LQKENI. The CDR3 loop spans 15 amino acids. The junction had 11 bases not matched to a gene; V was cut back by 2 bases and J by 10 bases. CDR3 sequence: CASSPKRVPGGEQFF. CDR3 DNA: TGTGCCAGCTCACCAAAAAGGGTCCCGGGAGGCGAGCAGTTCTTC.

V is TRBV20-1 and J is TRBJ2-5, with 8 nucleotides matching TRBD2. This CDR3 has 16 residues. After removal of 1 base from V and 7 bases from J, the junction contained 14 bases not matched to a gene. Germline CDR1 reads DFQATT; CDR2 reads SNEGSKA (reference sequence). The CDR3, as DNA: TGCAGTGCTAGAGGATTGGCGCGGGAGGTTACAGGGACCCAGTACTTC. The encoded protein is CSARGLAREVTGTQYF.

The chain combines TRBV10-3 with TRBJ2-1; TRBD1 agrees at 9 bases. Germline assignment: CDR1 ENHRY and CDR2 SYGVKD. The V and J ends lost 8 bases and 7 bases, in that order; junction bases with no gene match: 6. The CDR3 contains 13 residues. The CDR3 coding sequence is TGTGCCATCTGCCGGGACAGGGAAAATGAGCAGTTCTTC. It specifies CAICRDRENEQFF.

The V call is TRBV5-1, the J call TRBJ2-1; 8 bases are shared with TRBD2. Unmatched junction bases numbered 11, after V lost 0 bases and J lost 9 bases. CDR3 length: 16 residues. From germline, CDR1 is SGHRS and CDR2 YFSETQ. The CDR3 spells CASSLAGLASISEQFF. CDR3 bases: TGCGCCAGCAGCTTGGCCGGACTAGCTAGTATTAGTGAGCAGTTCTTC.

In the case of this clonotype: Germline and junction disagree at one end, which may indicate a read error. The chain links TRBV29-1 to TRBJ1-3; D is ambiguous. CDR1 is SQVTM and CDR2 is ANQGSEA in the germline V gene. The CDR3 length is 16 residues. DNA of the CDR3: TGCAGCGTTGAAGATCTCCGTGCGCCCTCTGGAAGCACCATATATTTT. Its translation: CSVEDLRAPSGSTIYF.

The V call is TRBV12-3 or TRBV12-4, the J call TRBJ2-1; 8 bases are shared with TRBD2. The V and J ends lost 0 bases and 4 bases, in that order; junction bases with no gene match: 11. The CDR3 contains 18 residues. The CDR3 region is CASSLAVSQREIYNEQFF. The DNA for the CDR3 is TGTGCCAGCAGTTTAGCGGTTAGTCAGCGGGAGATTTACAATGAGCAGTTCTTC.

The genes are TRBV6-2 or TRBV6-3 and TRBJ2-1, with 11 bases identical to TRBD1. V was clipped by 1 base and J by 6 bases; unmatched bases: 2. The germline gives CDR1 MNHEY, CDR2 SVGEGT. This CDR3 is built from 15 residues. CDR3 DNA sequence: TGTGCCAGCAGTTACTGGACAGGGGGCGGCAATGAGCAGTTCTTC. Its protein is CASSYWTGGGNEQFF.

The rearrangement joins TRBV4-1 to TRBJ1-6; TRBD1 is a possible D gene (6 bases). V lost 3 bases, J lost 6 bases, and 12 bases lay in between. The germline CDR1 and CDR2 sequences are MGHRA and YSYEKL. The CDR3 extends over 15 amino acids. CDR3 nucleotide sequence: TGCGCCAGCAGCCAGAAACAGGGAACTAATTCACCCCTCCACTTT. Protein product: CASSQKQGTNSPLHF.

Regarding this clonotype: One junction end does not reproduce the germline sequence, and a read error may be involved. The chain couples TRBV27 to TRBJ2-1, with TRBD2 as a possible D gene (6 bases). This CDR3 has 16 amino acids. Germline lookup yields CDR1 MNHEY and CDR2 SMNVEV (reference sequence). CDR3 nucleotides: TGTGCCAGCATTTTAGTAGTCGGGGGATCCTACAATGAGCAGTTCTTC. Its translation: CASILVVGGSYNEQFF.

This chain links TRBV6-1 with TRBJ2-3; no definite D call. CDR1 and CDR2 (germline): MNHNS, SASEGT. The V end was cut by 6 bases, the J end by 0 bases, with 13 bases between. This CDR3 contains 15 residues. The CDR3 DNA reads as TGTGCCAGCAGCCTTACTCCAGATAGCACAGATACGCAGTATTTT. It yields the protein CASSLTPDSTDTQYF.

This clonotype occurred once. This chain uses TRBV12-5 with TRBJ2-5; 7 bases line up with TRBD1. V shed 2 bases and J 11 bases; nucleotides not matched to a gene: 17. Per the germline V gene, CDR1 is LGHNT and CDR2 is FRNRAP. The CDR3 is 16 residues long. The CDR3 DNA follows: TGTGCTAGTGGTTTGCCCCCCGAGGGGGCTGCGTCGGAGCAGTACTTC. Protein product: CASGLPPEGAASEQYF.

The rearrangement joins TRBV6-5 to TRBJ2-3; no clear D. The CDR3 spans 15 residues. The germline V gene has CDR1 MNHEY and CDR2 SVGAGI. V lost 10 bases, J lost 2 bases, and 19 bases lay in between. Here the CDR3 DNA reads TGTGCCACCCTCAAGGATTGGGCGAACACAGATACGCAGTATTTT. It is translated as CATLKDWANTDTQYF.

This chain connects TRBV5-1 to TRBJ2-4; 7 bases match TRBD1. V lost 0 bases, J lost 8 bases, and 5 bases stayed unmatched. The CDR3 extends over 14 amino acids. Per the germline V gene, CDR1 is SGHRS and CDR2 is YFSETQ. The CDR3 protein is CASSLEGARHIQYF. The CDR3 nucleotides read TGCGCCAGCAGCTTGGAGGGGGCAAGGCACATTCAGTACTTC.

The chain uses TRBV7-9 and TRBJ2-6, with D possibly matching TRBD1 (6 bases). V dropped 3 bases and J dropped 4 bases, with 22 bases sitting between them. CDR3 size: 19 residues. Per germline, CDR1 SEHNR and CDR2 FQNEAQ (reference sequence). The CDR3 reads CASSLGAGLSYAGANVLTF. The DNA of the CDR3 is TGTGCCAGCAGCTTGGGGGCAGGCCTATCGTATGCAGGGGCCAACGTCCTGACTTTC.